Each of the 11 T cell receptor beta chains below was sequenced from the same sample in a study of blood T cell repertoires in COVID-19. The repertoire was sequenced with immunoSEQ multiplex PCR; TCRdb's copy has only in-frame clones and lacks some. The sample includes fewer than 150,000 clones, 75% to 90% of them seen just once. The material sequenced was PBMCs or T cells enriched from blood (not recorded which). These receptors came from a man aged 25-40 years who had recovered from COVID-19.

The chain combines TRBV27 with TRBJ1-5, with 7 bases matching TRBD1. This CDR3 has 15 amino acids. V trimming: 7 bases; J trimming: 5 bases; junction bases outside the gene matches: 11. Germline CDR1 is MNHEY and CDR2 is SMNVEV (reference sequence). The CDR3 DNA sequence: TGTGCCAGCAAACACTTGGACAGGACCGATCAGCCCCAGCATTTT. Translating gives CASKHLDRTDQPQHF.

The J gene is TRBJ1-3, the V gene TRBV10-3; D is perhaps TRBD1 (6 bases). V lost 0 bases to trimming and J lost 2 bases, with 11 bases between them. Germline V gene lookup returns CDR1 ENHRY and CDR2 SYGVKD. The CDR3 spans 16 residues. CDR3 nucleotide sequence: TGTGCCATCAGTGAGTCGATGGGGGCGGCTGGAAACACCATATATTTT. It codes for CAISESMGAAGNTIYF.

The rearrangement joins TRBV7-9 to TRBJ1-6; 7 bases fit TRBD1. Looked up from germline, CDR1 is SEHNR and CDR2 is FQNEAQ (reference sequence). After removal of 4 bases from V and 8 bases from J, the junction contained 11 bases not matched to a gene. This CDR3 contains 16 residues. The CDR3 nucleotides are TGTGCCAGCAGCTCCCTTCGGACAGGCGATCATTCACCCCTCCACTTT. Protein: CASSSLRTGDHSPLHF. The complete variable domain, with remaining parts taken from reference TRBV7-9 and TRBJ1-6, reads DTGVSQNPRHKITKRGQNVTFRCDPISEHNRLYWYRQTLGQGPEFLTYFQNEAQLEKSRLLSDRFSAERPKGSFSTLEIQRTEQGDSAMYLCASSSLRTGDHSPLHFGNGTRLTVT.

The CDR3 DNA is TGTGCCAGCAGCCTCAGGGGGAGTAATTCACCCCTCCACTTT. Its protein product is CASSLRGSNSPLHF. This chain connects TRBV3-1 (or the pseudogene TRBV3-2) to TRBJ1-6, with 7 positions matching TRBD1. This CDR3 is built from 14 residues. After removal of 4 bases from V and 6 bases from J, the junction contained 3 bases not matched to a gene. Germline values: CDR1 LGHDT, CDR2 YNNKEL (reference sequence).

The rearrangement uses TRBV29-1 and TRBJ2-3; TRBD1 aligns across 7 bases. CDR3 size: 11 residues. Per the germline V gene, CDR1 is SQVTM and CDR2 is ANQGSEA. CDR3 loop: CVRGRTDTQYF. DNA for the CDR3: TGCGTGAGGGGGCGCACAGATACGCAGTATTTT.

The J gene is TRBJ1-2, the V gene TRBV27; D gene uncertain. The V and J ends lost 5 bases and 5 bases respectively, with 24 bases between them. Per the germline V gene, CDR1 is MNHEY and CDR2 is SMNVEV (reference sequence). The CDR3 extends over 17 amino acids. The CDR3 coding sequence is TGTGCCAGCAGTCCTAGATGGCAGCCGGAAATCGGGTATGGCTACACCTTC. Amino acid sequence: CASSPRWQPEIGYGYTF.

The rearrangement joins TRBV3-1 (or the pseudogene TRBV3-2) to TRBJ1-2; D unresolved. The CDR3 runs to 17 residues. CDR1 is LGHDT and CDR2 is YNNKEL in the germline V gene (reference sequence). V was clipped by 0 bases and J by 2 bases, with 16 bases between them. Written as DNA, the CDR3 is TGTGCCAGCAGCCAAGAGGGCAGGCCGTCTACCAACTATGGCTACACCTTC. It yields the protein CASSQEGRPSTNYGYTF.

The rearrangement uses TRBV5-1 and TRBJ2-3; tentative D call: TRBD2 (7 bases). Germline CDR1 reads SGHRS; CDR2 reads YFSETQ. V lost 5 bases to trimming and J lost 0 bases, with 16 bases between them. The CDR3 runs 16 residues. CDR3 loop: CASSAWGGVSTDTQYF. Written as DNA, the CDR3 is TGCGCCAGCAGTGCATGGGGGGGCGTGAGCACAGATACGCAGTATTTT.

V and J are TRBV4-2 and TRBJ2-7; TRBD1 matches 7 bases. The V and J ends lost 1 base and 4 bases, in that order; junction bases with no gene match: 13. The CDR3 has 17 amino acids. The germline V gene encodes CDR1 LGHNA and CDR2 YNFKEQ. CDR3 in DNA: TGTGCCAGCAGCCAAGGGGCAGAGGGGGCCGAGTTGTACGAGCAGTACTTC. It yields the protein CASSQGAEGAELYEQYF.

This chain connects TRBV11-2 to TRBJ1-1; the D is unclear. Germline V gene data show CDR1 as SGHAT and CDR2 as FQNNGV. The V and J ends lost 4 bases and 3 bases respectively, with 6 bases between them. CDR3 size: 12 residues. In DNA, the CDR3 is TGTGCCAGCAGCTATCGGGACACTGAAGCTTTCTTT. It codes for CASSYRDTEAFF.

The gene calls are TRBV3-1 (or the pseudogene TRBV3-2) and TRBJ2-7, with TRBD1 identical over 12 bases. The CDR3 contains 16 residues. Trimming removed 0 bases from V and 6 bases from J; junction bases left unmatched: 6. Germline V gives CDR1 LGHDT, CDR2 YNNKEL (reference sequence). CDR3 region: CASSQDAGTGGIEQYF. The DNA for the CDR3 is TGTGCCAGCAGCCAAGACGCCGGGACAGGGGGCATCGAGCAGTACTTC.